This T cell receptor (gamma chain) was found in a study of Vδ1+ human thymocytes. The V gene end was trimmed by 1 base and the J gene end by 4 bases; junction bases not matched to a gene: 4. The CDR3 covers 13 residues. Looked up from germline, CDR1 is EGSTGY and CDR2 is YDSYTSSV. This clone showed up just a few times. Its antigen is currently unknown. Other DNA sequences of this sample code for an identical CDR3. RNA was extracted from the cells and then reverse transcribed. Pooled V-gene forward primers with one constant-region reverse primer generated the CDR3 amplicons by multiplex PCR. TCRdb reapplied CATT to the multiplex PCR reads. The data hold 25,000 to 30,000 gamma-chain clones, with 20% observed a single time. Study results and limitations: Bulk data may be misread because of unexpected Vdelta2 sequences. Highly polyclonal TRG and TRD repertoires with Gaussian CDR3 length distributions appeared in thymus.

Sequencing was done on a sample of Vdelta1+ gamma-delta thymocytes from the thymus. Sample subset: FACS-sorted CD3+ TCRalphabeta- TCRVdelta1+ TCRVdelta2- thymocytes. This chain links TRGV4 with TRGJ1 or TRGJ2. This clonotype originated in a boy under three years old who had congenital heart surgery. DNA of the CDR3: TGTGCCACCTGGGATGGCCGATATTATAAGAAACTCTTT. Protein product: CATWDGRYYKKLF.